This TCR beta chain emerged from a study of cytomegalovirus exposure and HLA in healthy donors. Notes on the study in general: The listing of 150 to 200 TCR beta chains classed them as cytomegalovirus-associated. The likely explanation for a cluster of highly shared sequence variants was sequencing artifact.

The study ran its PCR with 60 Vbeta and 13 Jbeta primers. In the authors' methods: Counted up in a later analysis, unique TCR beta chains came to about 80 million, with around 10 million shared. Using immunoSEQ multiplex PCR, the repertoire was profiled, and TCRdb retains in-frame clones only, with some absent. That table furnishes V, J and clone size, whereas the DNA furnished D and trimming. The table includes about 110,000 clones, 65% to 85% detected once. On this clone itself: Its antigen is unknown.

The germline gives CDR1 SGHDT, CDR2 YYEEEE. This CDR3 spans 15 amino acids. V was clipped by 4 bases and J by 3 bases, with 15 bases between them. Sequenced sample: PBMCs. The chain carries TRBV5-6 and TRBJ2-3, with a possible D match to TRBD2 (6 bases). This clonotype was sampled from a man in his thirties or forties in good health and CMV-seropositive. CDR3 DNA sequence: TGTGCCAGCAGCGGCCCGGGACTCTATACAGATACGCAGTATTTT. Its translation is CASSGPGLYTDTQYF. The complete variable domain, with remaining parts taken from reference TRBV5-6 and TRBJ2-3, reads DAGVTQSPTHLIKTRGQQVTLRCSPKSGHDTVSWYQQALGQGPQFIFQYYEEEERQRGNFPDRFSGHQFPNYSSELNVNALLLGDSALYLCASSGPGLYTDTQYFGPGTRLTVL.